Following are 21 T cell receptor beta chains from one sample sequenced in a study of T-cell memory formation after mild COVID-19. From the 5' RACE reads, TCRdb called clonotypes with MiXCR, one entry per CDR3 protein. The sample has about 430,000 distinct CDR3 sequences, roughly 18% seen once. Specimen: PBMCs or a T cell subset sorted from them (not recorded which). Receptors originate from a man aged 18 to 35 who had mild COVID-19 (a few samples of this study predate the infection). Cell type and time point are not known.

The V gene is TRBV12-3 or TRBV12-4, the J gene TRBJ2-5; TRBD2 might be the D (6 bases). V gave up 3 bases and J gave up 7 bases, with 9 bases separating them. There are 12 residues in the CDR3. CDR3 in amino acids: CASSLGGVTQYF. Here the CDR3 DNA reads TGTGCCAGCAGTTTGGGCGGGGTGACCCAGTACTTC.

About this clonotype: This may arise from a read error, as a much more abundant clone is one base away. The chain recombines TRBV11-3 with TRBJ2-1; no firm D call. Deletions cut 6 bases from V and 9 bases from J, with 15 bases between. The CDR3 contains 13 residues. CDR1 and CDR2 from the germline V gene are SGHNT and YENEEA. The CDR3 nucleotides are TGTGCCAGCAGATTTATCCCCGAAGGTGAGCAGTTCTTC. Protein sequence: CASRFIPEGEQFF.

The CDR3, as DNA: TGTGCCAGCAGTGATTCGGGACAAAGCTACGAGCAGTACTTC. Its protein is CASSDSGQSYEQYF. V is TRBV2 and J is TRBJ2-7, with D maybe TRBD1 (6 bases). Germline V gives CDR1 SNHLY, CDR2 FYNNEI. The CDR3 covers 14 residues. V lost 3 bases to trimming and J lost 3 bases, with 12 bases between them.

The J gene is TRBJ2-1, the V gene TRBV5-5; TRBD2 agrees at 8 bases. There are 16 residues in the CDR3. Germline assignment: CDR1 SGHKS and CDR2 YYEKEE (reference sequence). J was trimmed by 6 bases and V by 5 bases; bases with no gene match: 13. The CDR3 DNA sequence: TGTGCCAGCAGTCTCTCTCGCGGGGGGAGCGGCAATGAGCAGTTCTTC. Amino acids: CASSLSRGGSGNEQFF.

This clonotype was counted ten times or more. This chain connects TRBV7-2 to TRBJ2-5, with TRBD2 as a possible D gene (5 bases). This CDR3 has 13 amino acids. V was pared by 8 bases and J by 5 bases, with 15 bases between. Germline assignment: CDR1 SGHTA and CDR2 FQGNSA. This CDR3 reads CASCRTFLETQYF. CDR3 in DNA: TGTGCCAGCTGTCGGACTTTTTTGGAGACCCAGTACTTC.

J is TRBJ1-1 and V is TRBV24-1; tentative D call: TRBD1 (5 bases). V dropped 2 bases and J dropped 2 bases, with 11 bases sitting between them. CDR1 KGHDR and CDR2 SFDVKD come from the germline V gene. The CDR3 totals 15 residues. DNA of the CDR3: TGTGCCACCAGTGATTCGCGGCAGGGTAACACTGAAGCTTTCTTT. Its translation is CATSDSRQGNTEAFF.

This clonotype was seen ten or more times. This chain links TRBV5-1 with TRBJ1-4, with TRBD1 matching 10 bases. The germline V gene has CDR1 SGHRS and CDR2 YFSETQ. The CDR3 length is 17 residues. Germline trimming cut 4 bases from V and 8 bases from J; bases unmatched to any gene: 14. The DNA for the CDR3 is TGCGCCAGCAGCATTGCGATAACCGGGACAGGGGAGGAAAAACTGTTTTTT. It translates to CASSIAITGTGEEKLFF.

This clonotype has just a few counts. The J gene is TRBJ2-7, the V gene TRBV9; D might be TRBD2 (6 bases). The length of the CDR3 is 12 residues. Looked up from germline, CDR1 is SGDLS and CDR2 is YYNGEE. V was clipped by 5 bases and J by 4 bases, with 10 bases between them. The CDR3 here is CASRTRAYEQYV. The CDR3 DNA reads as TGTGCCAGCAGGACTAGGGCATACGAGCAGTACGTC.

This clonotype came up many times. The V and J genes are TRBV7-6 and TRBJ2-3, with 7 bases lining up with TRBD2. Per the germline V gene, CDR1 is SGHVS and CDR2 is FNYEAQ. J gave up 2 bases and V 3 bases, and 2 bases lay outside the gene matches. The CDR3 spans 14 residues. CDR3 in amino acids: CASSLGLFTDTQYF. The CDR3 DNA is TGTGCCAGCAGCTTGGGACTATTCACAGATACGCAGTATTTT.

This chain connects TRBV20-1 to TRBJ2-4, with 7 bases fitting TRBD1. The CDR3 runs to 18 residues. Germline values: CDR1 DFQATT, CDR2 SNEGSKA (reference sequence). Trimming cost V 3 bases and J 0 bases; bases outside gene matches: 14. CDR3 loop: CSASSPGQKTIAKNIQYF. In nucleotides, the CDR3 is TGCAGTGCTAGCTCTCCGGGACAGAAGACTATAGCCAAAAACATTCAGTACTTC.

V is TRBV7-2 and J is TRBJ2-2; no definite D call. CDR1 and CDR2 from the germline V gene are SGHTA and FQGNSA. V dropped 0 bases and J dropped 4 bases, with 9 bases sitting between them. The CDR3 runs 15 residues. The CDR3 nucleotides are TGTGCCAGCAGCTTAGCGCTGGCAGTCACCGGGGAGCTGTTTTTT. Its protein product is CASSLALAVTGELFF.

This chain connects TRBV6-7 to TRBJ2-5, with 10 bases lining up with TRBD1. TRBV6-7 is marked as an open reading frame, function uncertain. The CDR3 runs to 17 residues. The junction had 10 bases not matched to a gene; V was cut back by 2 bases and J by 4 bases. The CDR3 spells CASSYGDRDRGGETQYF. CDR3 nucleotide sequence: TGTGCCAGCAGTTACGGGGACCGGGACAGGGGTGGAGAGACCCAGTACTTC.

The chain couples TRBV7-6 to TRBJ1-2; D is undetermined. Germline V lookup: CDR1 SGHVS, CDR2 FNYEAQ. The CDR3 is 14 residues long. Between the trimmed V and J ends, which lost 2 bases and 4 bases, there was a span of 11 bases. CDR3 DNA sequence: TGTGCCAGCAGCTTATTTGAGGGATCCTATGGCTACACCTTC. Its translation: CASSLFEGSYGYTF.

The chain recombines TRBV20-1 with TRBJ2-3; maybe TRBD2 (5 bases). The CDR3 length is 15 residues. Trimming shortened V by 0 bases and J by 6 bases, and 16 bases separated the two germline ends. Germline V gene sequence: CDR1 DFQATT, CDR2 SNEGSKA (reference sequence). CDR3 in DNA: TGCAGTGCTAGAGATCTCCGAGGGCTTGTGGATACGCAGTATTTT. Its protein product is CSARDLRGLVDTQYF.

The rearrangement joins TRBV5-6 to TRBJ2-7; TRBD1 matches at 10 bases. The CDR3 consists of 14 residues. CDR1 is SGHDT and CDR2 is YYEEEE in the germline V gene. V shed 3 bases, J shed 8 bases, and the junction held 8 bases outside the gene matches. CDR3 protein: CASSSVRDRGKQYV. The CDR3 DNA sequence: TGTGCCAGCAGCTCGGTCCGGGACAGGGGAAAGCAGTACGTC.

Many counts were recorded for this clonotype. The rearrangement links TRBV5-1 to TRBJ2-1; 7 positions match TRBD2. The CDR3 extends over 17 amino acids. From germline, CDR1 is SGHRS and CDR2 YFSETQ. The V gene end was trimmed by 4 bases and the J gene end by 7 bases; junction bases not matched to a gene: 17. CDR3 sequence (DNA): TGCGCCAGCAGCCTCCCCCTCCTTAGTGGGGGGGAGAATGAGCAGTTCTTC. It specifies CASSLPLLSGGENEQFF. The variable domain in full, completed from reference TRBV5-1 and TRBJ2-1, reads KAGVTQTPRYLIKTRGQQVTLSCSPISGHRSVSWYQQTPGQGLQFLFEYFSETQRNKGNFPGRFSGRQFSNSRSEMNVSTLELGDSALYLCASSLPLLSGGENEQFFGPGTRLTVL.

This clonotype occurred a few times. The chain employs TRBV6-6 and TRBJ2-7; weak D call: TRBD1 (6 bases). The germline V and J ends were trimmed by 6 bases and 4 bases, with 13 bases remaining between them. CDR1 MNHNY and CDR2 SVGAGI come from the germline V gene (reference sequence). The CDR3 loop spans 13 amino acids. CDR3 in amino acids: CASRQRGGYEQYF. CDR3 coding DNA: TGTGCCAGCAGACAGCGAGGGGGATACGAGCAGTACTTC.

The chain uses TRBV20-1 and TRBJ2-1, with 7 bases that match TRBD2. CDR1 and CDR2 from the germline V gene are DFQATT and SNEGSKA (reference sequence). The V segment lost 3 bases and the J segment 6 bases; nucleotides outside the gene matches: 11. This CDR3 is built from 15 residues. CDR3 sequence (DNA): TGCAGTGCTAGGATTGGACTAGTTAGGGCCAATGAGCAGTTCTTC. The encoded protein is CSARIGLVRANEQFF.

In this sample, this clonotype turned up many times. This sequence joins TRBV7-2 and TRBJ1-5, with 9 bases that match TRBD1. Germline CDR1 is SGHTA and CDR2 is FQGNSA. V shed 1 base and J 9 bases; nucleotides not matched to a gene: 7. This CDR3 has 15 residues. The CDR3 nucleotides are TGTGCCAGCAGCTTAGAAGGGACAGGGCGTCGGCCCCAGCATTTT. Translating it yields CASSLEGTGRRPQHF.

The chain carries TRBV6-5 and TRBJ2-7, with D possibly matching TRBD1 (5 bases). V dropped 6 bases and J dropped 0 bases, with 12 bases sitting between them. Per the germline V gene, CDR1 is MNHEY and CDR2 is SVGAGI. This CDR3 comprises 14 residues. CDR3 in DNA: TGTGCCAGCAGCTCAGGGATAGGCTCCTACGAGCAGTACTTC. It translates to CASSSGIGSYEQYF.

The chain employs TRBV6-5 and TRBJ1-1; D gene uncertain. With 2 bases removed from V and 4 bases from J, the gap between germline ends came to 8 bases. The CDR3 spans 13 residues. Germline assignment: CDR1 MNHEY and CDR2 SVGAGI. This CDR3 is CASSYAGLTEAFF. The CDR3 DNA reads as TGTGCCAGCAGTTACGCAGGTCTCACTGAAGCTTTCTTT.